The 30 T cell receptor beta chains given below trace back to one sample, sequenced in a study of PD-L1 blockade in urothelial cancer. Using immunoSEQ multiplex PCR, the repertoire was profiled, and TCRdb retains in-frame clones only, with some absent. There are around 33,000 clones in the sample; around 79% occur only once, and approximately 3.6% lies in the top ten. Sequencing was performed on PBMCs, taken around atezolizumab (anti-PD-L1) treatment. These receptors were collected from a man between 65 and 85 years old with urothelial cancer.

The gene calls are TRBV28 and TRBJ2-3; the match to TRBD2 covers 10 bases. This CDR3 spans 18 amino acids. The V segment lost 5 bases and the J segment 0 bases; nucleotides outside the gene matches: 11. Germline V gene sequence: CDR1 MDHEN, CDR2 SYDVKM. The CDR3 bases are TGTGCCAGCAGTACCCCTAGCGGGGGCGAATTTAGCACAGATACGCAGTATTTT. Its protein product is CASSTPSGGEFSTDTQYF.

This chain links TRBV20-1 with TRBJ2-7, with a tentative D call TRBD1 (6 bases). This CDR3 comprises 11 residues. Germline CDR1 and CDR2: DFQATT and SNEGSKA (reference sequence). The CDR3 here is CRAAGAYEQYF. The CDR3 DNA reads TGCAGGGCTGCAGGGGCCTACGAGCAGTACTTC.

The chain couples TRBV10-3 to TRBJ2-1, with 7 bases that match TRBD1. CDR1 is ENHRY and CDR2 is SYGVKD in the germline V gene. V trimming: 0 bases; J trimming: 6 bases; junction bases outside the gene matches: 8. The CDR3 is 16 residues long. The CDR3 DNA is TGTGCCATCAGTGAGTCGACAGGGCCCGCCGCCAATGAGCAGTTCTTC. This translates into CAISESTGPAANEQFF.

The CDR3, as DNA: TGTGCCAGCAGCTTCGGGTACACCGGGGAGCTGTTTTTT. Protein product: CASSFGYTGELFF. The J gene is TRBJ2-2, the V gene TRBV5-6; D unresolved. V lost 2 bases to trimming and J lost 3 bases, with 5 bases between them. The CDR3 runs to 13 residues. The V gene's germline CDR1 is SGHDT and CDR2 YYEEEE.

This chain joins TRBV5-1 and TRBJ2-7; 8 bases align to TRBD2. V dropped 6 bases and J dropped 1; count of bases not matched to a gene: 9. CDR1 and CDR2 (germline): SGHRS, YFSETQ. The CDR3 spans 15 residues. The CDR3, as DNA: TGCGCCAGCAAGCCTATAGCGGGGTTGTCCTACGAGCAGTACTTC. Translated: CASKPIAGLSYEQYF.

The chain recombines TRBV5-1 with TRBJ2-1; 11 bases agree with TRBD2. V lost 4 bases to trimming and J lost 6 bases; unmatched junction nucleotides: 3. Looked up from germline, CDR1 is SGHRS and CDR2 is YFSETQ. The CDR3 runs 14 residues. The CDR3 DNA is TGCGCCAGCAGCGTTACTAGCGGGGGCAATGAGCAGTTCTTC. It codes for CASSVTSGGNEQFF. Full variable domain (missing parts from reference TRBV5-1 and TRBJ2-1): KAGVTQTPRYLIKTRGQQVTLSCSPISGHRSVSWYQQTPGQGLQFLFEYFSETQRNKGNFPGRFSGRQFSNSRSEMNVSTLELGDSALYLCASSVTSGGNEQFFGPGTRLTVL.

This chain connects TRBV4-3 to TRBJ2-3; D might be TRBD2 (5 bases). V lost 5 bases and J 3 bases, leaving 15 bases between the germline ends. The CDR3 runs to 15 residues. Germline CDR1 reads LGHNA; CDR2 reads YSLEER. The CDR3 is CASSVTGSRTDTQYF. CDR3 sequence (DNA): TGCGCCAGCAGCGTGACGGGGAGTAGGACAGATACGCAGTATTTT.

This clone occurred a few times. The chain carries TRBV5-5 and TRBJ1-4; 7 nucleotides agree with TRBD1. CDR3 length: 15 residues. Trimming took 4 bases from V and 7 from J; bases not matched to a gene: 10. The germline V gene has CDR1 SGHKS and CDR2 YYEKEE (reference sequence). This CDR3 is CASSTPDAGGEKLFF. The CDR3 DNA reads as TGTGCCAGCAGCACCCCGGACGCAGGGGGTGAAAAACTGTTTTTT.

This sequence joins TRBV10-3 and TRBJ1-5; possibly TRBD1 for D (5 bases). Germline-derived CDR1 and CDR2 are ENHRY and SYGVKD. This CDR3 is 14 amino acids long. The V end lost 4 bases, the J end lost 4 bases, and 11 bases lay between the germline ends. The CDR3 nucleotides read TGTGCCATCAGTGTCGGGGGATCAAATCAGCCCCAGCATTTT. It specifies CAISVGGSNQPQHF.

This chain joins TRBV19 and TRBJ1-4; TRBD1 aligns across 10 bases. Trimming removed 5 bases from V and 8 bases from J; junction bases left unmatched: 8. The CDR3 consists of 15 residues. Germline CDR1 LNHDA, CDR2 SQIVND (reference sequence). The DNA for the CDR3 is TGTGCCAGTAGTCCGACCGGGACAGGGGCGGAAAAACTGTTTTTT. It translates to CASSPTGTGAEKLFF.

The V call is TRBV20-1, the J call TRBJ2-7; weak D call: TRBD1 (6 bases). V was clipped by 6 bases and J by 5 bases, with 11 bases between them. CDR1 is DFQATT and CDR2 is SNEGSKA in the germline V gene (reference sequence). The CDR3 contains 11 residues. The CDR3 DNA follows: TGCAGTGCGCCAGGGGAGCACGAGCAGTACTTC. Protein sequence: CSAPGEHEQYF.

The chain employs TRBV7-2 and TRBJ2-6; 7 positions agree with TRBD1. Germline CDR1 is SGHTA and CDR2 is FQGNSA. V shed 0 bases, J shed 0 bases, and the junction held 2 bases outside the gene matches. The length of the CDR3 is 17 residues. The CDR3, as DNA: TGTGCCAGCAGCTTAGCGGGGACAGACTCTGGGGCCAACGTCCTGACTTTC. This codes for CASSLAGTDSGANVLTF.

This chain's CDR3 is CASSLDGEGVGDTQYF. The CDR3 nucleotides read TGTGCCAGCAGCTTAGACGGCGAGGGAGTGGGAGATACGCAGTATTTT. The chain employs TRBV11-3 and TRBJ2-3, with a possible D match to TRBD2 (5 bases). Germline V gives CDR1 SGHNT, CDR2 YENEEA. The CDR3 consists of 16 residues. Trimming left V 0 bases short and J 5 bases short, with 15 bases between. Combining the CDR3 with reference TRBV11-3 and TRBJ2-3 gives the whole variable domain EAGVVQSPRYKIIEKKQPVAFWCNPISGHNTLYWYLQNLGQGPELLIRYENEEAVDDSQLPKDRFSAERLKGVDSTLKIQPAELGDSAVYLCASSLDGEGVGDTQYFGPGTRLTVL.

The chain combines TRBV11-3 with TRBJ2-5, with D possibly matching TRBD2 (6 bases). Germline-derived CDR1 and CDR2 are SGHNT and YENEEA. This CDR3 region has 15 residues. Deletions cut 1 base from V and 5 bases from J, with 14 bases between. The CDR3 loop reads CASSLGAGEGETQYF. CDR3 in DNA: TGTGCCAGCAGCTTAGGAGCGGGCGAGGGGGAGACCCAGTACTTC.

V and J are TRBV5-6 and TRBJ1-1, with 9 positions matching TRBD1. The CDR3 runs 14 residues. J gave up 1 base and V 4 bases, and 2 bases lay outside the gene matches. In germline, CDR1 is SGHDT, CDR2 YYEEEE. For the CDR3, the DNA is TGTGCCAGCAGCCCACAGGGGGCGAACACTGAAGCTTTCTTT. Translating gives CASSPQGANTEAFF.

The gene calls are TRBV19 and TRBJ2-1; TRBD1 matches at 7 bases. Trimming took 7 bases from V and 9 from J; bases not matched to a gene: 18. The CDR3 loop spans 16 amino acids. The germline V gene encodes CDR1 LNHDA and CDR2 SQIVND (reference sequence). The CDR3 spells CASTATPGQQISEQFF. The DNA for the CDR3 is TGTGCCAGTACCGCGACCCCGGGACAGCAGATAAGTGAGCAGTTCTTC.

The chain joins TRBV13 to TRBJ2-4; D might be TRBD1 (6 bases). With 10 bases removed from V and 2 bases from J, the gap between germline ends came to 15 bases. The germline V gene encodes CDR1 PRHDT and CDR2 FYEKMQ (reference sequence). This CDR3 contains 14 residues. CDR3 amino acids: CATNRAGTKNIQYF. The CDR3 coding sequence is TGTGCCACAAACAGGGCAGGGACCAAAAACATTCAGTACTTC.

This clone has more than one count but fewer than ten. This chain links TRBV4-1 with TRBJ2-2, with 8 bases fitting TRBD2. Germline assignment: CDR1 MGHRA and CDR2 YSYEKL. This CDR3 contains 15 residues. Unmatched junction bases numbered 7, after V lost 6 bases and J lost 4 bases. Written as DNA, the CDR3 is TGCGCCAGCAGTATGGGAAGCGGGGGCACCGGGGAGCTGTTTTTT. Translating it yields CASSMGSGGTGELFF.

The CDR3 region is CASSTNREPNQPQHF. The CDR3 DNA reads as TGTGCCAGCAGTACCAACAGGGAGCCCAATCAGCCCCAGCATTTT. This rearrangement joins TRBV6-5 to TRBJ1-5; perhaps TRBD1 as D (6 bases). Trimming left V 5 bases short and J 3 bases short, with 14 bases between. Germline V lookup: CDR1 MNHEY, CDR2 SVGAGI. The CDR3 runs to 15 residues.

The rearrangement joins TRBV11-2 to TRBJ2-2; D is uncertain. Germline assignment: CDR1 SGHAT and CDR2 FQNNGV. The V gene lost 5 bases and the J gene lost 0 bases, with 10 bases spanning the gap. The CDR3 runs to 15 residues. In DNA form, the CDR3 reads TGTGCCAGCAGCCCACAATCAGCGAACACCGGGGAGCTGTTTTTT. Translated: CASSPQSANTGELFF.

This clone has only one observation. This chain uses TRBV2 with TRBJ1-5; 8 nucleotides agree with TRBD1. Germline CDR1 reads SNHLY; CDR2 reads FYNNEI. CDR3 length: 14 residues. V lost 2 bases and J lost 5; bases outside the gene matches: 2. The CDR3 is CASSEQGAYQPQHF. CDR3 sequence (DNA): TGTGCCAGCAGTGAACAGGGGGCATATCAGCCCCAGCATTTT.

The chain is built from TRBV28 and TRBJ1-1; the match to TRBD1 covers 9 bases. Germline CDR1 reads MDHEN; CDR2 reads SYDVKM. This CDR3 region has 16 residues. V shed 5 bases, J shed 1 base, and the junction held 8 bases outside the gene matches. CDR3 DNA: TGTGCCAGCAGTACCTGGACAGGGGAAAAGAACACTGAAGCTTTCTTT. This sequence encodes CASSTWTGEKNTEAFF.

The chain joins TRBV5-4 to TRBJ2-1; 9 bases line up with TRBD2. The germline CDR1 and CDR2 sequences are SGHNT and YYREEE (reference sequence). This CDR3 contains 16 residues. Trimming at V came to 4 bases and at J to 3 bases, leaving 8 bases not matched to a gene. The CDR3 nucleotides are TGTGCCAGCAGCGCGACTAGCGGAGACCACTACAATGAGCAGTTCTTC. This translates into CASSATSGDHYNEQFF.

The chain carries TRBV10-3 and TRBJ2-7, with TRBD1 identical over 9 bases. There are 16 residues in the CDR3. V lost 0 bases, J lost 6 bases, and 9 bases stayed unmatched. The germline gives CDR1 ENHRY, CDR2 SYGVKD. The CDR3 protein is CAISESLTGGESEQYF. CDR3 nucleotides: TGTGCCATCAGTGAGTCCCTGACAGGGGGGGAGAGCGAGCAGTACTTC.

CDR3 sequence reads: CASSLPGQNSPLHF. The CDR3 coding sequence is TGTGCCAGCAGCTTGCCGGGACAAAATTCACCCCTCCACTTT. The rearrangement uses TRBV5-6 and TRBJ1-6; D may be TRBD1 (6 bases). The germline gives CDR1 SGHDT, CDR2 YYEEEE. This CDR3 is 14 amino acids long. Trimming took 1 base from V and 7 from J, leaving 9 bases between them.

This clone is a singleton in its sample. The chain uses TRBV6-6 and TRBJ1-2, with D perhaps TRBD1 (5 bases). The CDR3 runs 14 residues. V shed 2 bases and J shed 2 bases, with 9 bases lying between them. CDR1 and CDR2 (germline): MNHNY, SVGAGI (reference sequence). The CDR3 DNA sequence: TGTGCCAGCAGTTACCCCGGGGGAAACTATGGCTACACCTTC. Its translation is CASSYPGGNYGYTF.

V usage is TRBV12-2 and J usage is TRBJ1-2; TRBD1 reflects the table's D call only, with no check against the DNA. TRBV12-2 is given as a pseudogene. This CDR3 comprises 17 residues. CDR3 sequence (DNA): TGTGCAAGTCGCCCGCCCTCCGGGACAGATCTTTTAAATGGCTACACCTTC. Amino acids: CASRPPSGTDLLNGYTF.

J is TRBJ2-7 and V is TRBV27, with TRBD1 matching 7 bases. Germline values: CDR1 MNHEY, CDR2 SMNVEV (reference sequence). This CDR3 spans 13 amino acids. Unmatched junction bases numbered 7, after V lost 4 bases and J lost 7 bases. The CDR3 nucleotides read TGTGCCAGCAGTTCCGAGACAGGGTTAGAGCAGTACTTC. Its translation is CASSSETGLEQYF.

The chain has TRBV28 and TRBJ1-3; D possibly corresponds to TRBD1 (5 bases). The CDR3 length is 15 residues. V shed 2 bases and J shed 5 bases, with 13 bases lying between them. Germline loops: CDR1 MDHEN, CDR2 SYDVKM. The CDR3 DNA is TGTGCCAGCAGTTTAGGGGGGATTGATAGAAACACCATATATTTT. It specifies CASSLGGIDRNTIYF.

This clone was observed a few times. This chain joins TRBV7-8 and TRBJ2-7, with D hard to call. The germline V and J ends were trimmed by 5 bases and 4 bases, with 6 bases remaining between them. This CDR3 region has 11 residues. The germline gives CDR1 SGHVS, CDR2 FQNEAQ. CDR3 region: CASSRVYEQYF. The CDR3, as DNA: TGTGCCAGCAGCCGGGTATACGAGCAGTACTTC.